These T cell receptor beta chains were read from a single sample in a study of cytomegalovirus exposure and HLA in healthy donors. Sequencing used immunoSEQ multiplex PCR; TCRdb keeps in-frame clones, though not all of them. The specimen's table records approximately 58,000 clones. Sequenced: PBMCs. Source of these receptors: a woman younger than 35 in good health and CMV-seronegative. Both conserved end residues are part of each CDR3. A D gene is named only where the DNA matches it firmly. The listing skips clone size in some rows; elsewhere it reads once, few, many or a size class.

j_gene | len | abundance | v_gene | d_gene | CDR3aa | CDR3nt
TRBJ1-5 | 13 | . | TRBV9 | . | CASSVGSNQPQHF | TGTGCCAGCAGCGTAGGCAGTAATCAGCCCCAGCATTTT
TRBJ2-7 | 16 | . | TRBV15 | TRBD2 | CATSRAPGLAAWEQYF | TGTGCCACCAGCAGAGCGCCGGGACTAGCGGCGTGGGAGCAGTACTTC
TRBJ1-1 | 13 | . | TRBV30 | . | CAWAVGSNTEAFF | TGTGCCTGGGCGGTCGGCTCGAACACTGAAGCTTTCTTT
TRBJ1-1 | 15 | . | TRBV6-5 | . | CASSSNAAGLTEAFF | TGTGCCAGCAGTTCCAACGCCGCGGGCCTCACTGAAGCTTTCTTT
TRBJ2-2 | 13 | . | TRBV29-1 | . | CSVALVRTGELFF | TGCAGCGTTGCGTTAGTTCGGACCGGGGAGCTGTTTTTT
TRBJ2-2 | 17 | . | TRBV5-1 | TRBD1 | CASSPGQGVRIPGELFF | TGCGCCAGCAGCCCGGGACAGGGGGTTCGTATTCCCGGGGAGCTGTTTTTT
TRBJ1-2 | 13 | . | TRBV4-2 | . | CASRPEVGYGYTF | TGTGCCAGCAGACCCGAGGTCGGTTATGGCTACACCTTC
TRBJ1-1 | 13 | . | TRBV7-6 | . | CASSLERGTEAFF | TGTGCCAGCAGCTTAGAGCGGGGGACTGAAGCTTTCTTT
TRBJ2-3 | 16 | . | TRBV6-6 | TRBD2 | CASSYSQTSGTDTQYF | TGTGCCAGCAGTTACTCTCAAACTAGCGGCACAGATACGCAGTATTTT
TRBJ2-5 | 14 | . | TRBV19 | . | CASSILDRGETQYF | TGTGCCAGTAGTATACTTGACCGCGGCGAGACCCAGTACTTC
TRBJ2-3 | 16 | . | TRBV7-6 | . | CASSLVPEGGADTQYF | TGTGCCAGCAGCTTAGTCCCTGAAGGAGGGGCAGATACGCAGTATTTT
TRBJ1-5 | 14 | . | TRBV18 | . | CASSPDGGKQPQHF | TGTGCCAGCTCACCAGACGGAGGGAAGCAGCCCCAGCATTTT
TRBJ1-4 | 14 | . | TRBV15 | . | CATSEVGGNEKLFF | TGTGCCACCAGCGAGGTAGGGGGAAATGAAAAACTGTTTTTT
TRBJ1-2 | 16 | . | TRBV4-1 | . | CASSQDKDSTFYGYTF | TGCGCCAGCAGCCAAGATAAGGACAGCACCTTCTATGGCTACACCTTC
TRBJ2-6 | 15 | . | TRBV6-5 | . | CAAGLGNSGANVLTF | TGTGCCGCTGGGCTCGGGAACTCTGGGGCCAACGTCCTGACTTTC
TRBJ2-7 | 15 | . | TRBV5-1 | TRBD2 | CASGGLAGVVHEQYF | TGCGCCAGCGGCGGGCTAGCGGGAGTGGTACACGAGCAGTACTTC
TRBJ1-4 | 16 | . | TRBV15 | . | CATSRGATELHEKLFF | TGTGCCACCAGCAGAGGGGCTACAGAGCTCCATGAAAAACTGTTTTTT
TRBJ2-1 | 15 | . | TRBV5-4 | TRBD2 | CASRGWGRAYNEQFF | TGTGCCAGCAGGGGGTGGGGGAGGGCCTACAATGAGCAGTTCTTC
TRBJ2-1 | 14 | . | TRBV9 | . | CASTYGDGVGEQFF | TGTGCCAGCACTTACGGGGATGGGGTCGGTGAGCAGTTCTTC
TRBJ2-2 | 17 | . | TRBV25-1 | . | CASSEYFSGANTGELFF | TGTGCCAGCAGTGAATATTTCAGCGGAGCGAACACCGGGGAGCTGTTTTTT
TRBJ2-1 | 14 | . | TRBV7-6 | TRBD2 | CASSLVGRGDEQFF | TGTGCCAGCAGCTTAGTCGGGAGGGGGGATGAGCAGTTCTTC
TRBJ1-1 | 17 | . | TRBV19 | . | CASSIGDTFIMNTEAFF | TGTGCCAGTAGTATTGGGGACACCTTTATTATGAACACTGAAGCTTTCTTT
TRBJ1-5 | 17 | . | TRBV4-1 | TRBD1 | CASSQDGTGHSNQPQHF | TGCGCCAGCAGCCAAGACGGGACAGGGCATAGCAATCAGCCCCAGCATTTT
TRBJ1-2 | 13 | . | TRBV25-1 | . | CASSEGQLYGYTF | TGTGCCAGCAGTGAGGGCCAGCTTTATGGCTACACCTTC
TRBJ1-5 | 15 | . | TRBV30 | TRBD1 | CAWSPGQVSNQPQHF | TGTGCCTGGAGCCCCGGACAGGTTAGCAATCAGCCCCAGCATTTT
TRBJ2-1 | 13 | . | TRBV5-1 | TRBD1 | CASTGQGRNEQFF | TGCGCCAGCACGGGACAGGGTAGGAATGAGCAGTTCTTC
TRBJ1-2 | 15 | . | TRBV5-8 | . | CASSLSGYSIYGYTF | TGTGCCAGCAGCTTGAGTGGGTACAGCATCTATGGCTACACCTTC
TRBJ2-7 | 14 | . | TRBV7-9 | . | CASSLEKGSNEQYF | TGTGCCAGCAGCTTAGAGAAGGGGTCCAACGAGCAGTACTTC
TRBJ2-5 | 14 | . | TRBV5-1 | . | CASSLGTLRETQYF | TGCGCCAGCAGCTTGGGGACACTCCGGGAGACCCAGTACTTC
TRBJ2-7 | 18 | . | TRBV18 | . | CASSTGGLAGRSSYEQYF | TGTGCCAGCTCTACAGGGGGCCTAGCGGGAAGAAGCTCCTACGAGCAGTACTTC
TRBJ1-6 | 14 | . | TRBV27 | . | CASRPFGGGSPLHF | TGTGCCAGCAGGCCTTTCGGGGGAGGTTCACCCCTCCACTTT
TRBJ1-2 | 15 | . | TRBV6-1 | TRBD1 | CASSEAWTGGYGYTF | TGTGCCAGCAGTGAAGCATGGACAGGGGGTTATGGCTACACCTTC
TRBJ1-1 | 15 | . | TRBV30 | TRBD1 | CAGSAGGTGGYQAFF | TGTGCCGGGAGTGCTGGCGGGACAGGGGGCTACCAAGCTTTCTTT
TRBJ2-1 | 18 | . | TRBV10-2 | TRBD2 | CASRVGLAYGISYNEQFF | TGCGCCAGCCGGGTGGGACTAGCGTACGGGATCTCCTACAATGAGCAGTTCTTC
TRBJ1-5 | 16 | . | TRBV6-6 | . | CASSGRQAHSNQPQHF | TGTGCCAGCAGTGGGAGACAGGCTCATAGCAATCAGCCCCAGCATTTT
TRBJ2-7 | 16 | . | TRBV5-1 | TRBD2 | CASSLVTSGMTYEQYF | TGCGCCAGCAGCTTGGTTACTAGCGGGATGACCTACGAGCAGTACTTC
TRBJ2-7 | 15 | . | TRBV11-2 | . | CASSLTTTRAYEQYF | TGTGCCAGCAGCTTAACTACCACTCGCGCCTACGAGCAGTACTTC
TRBJ1-6 | 18 | . | TRBV4-1 | . | CASSQAGDGGPYNSPLHF | TGCGCCAGCAGCCAAGCGGGGGATGGTGGTCCCTATAATTCACCCCTCCACTTT
TRBJ1-3 | 15 | . | TRBV6-1 | . | CASSGGEVPGNTIYF | TGTGCCAGCAGTGGGGGGGAGGTTCCTGGAAACACCATATATTTT
TRBJ1-2 | 13 | . | TRBV7-9 | . | CASSKTGGDGYTF | TGTGCCAGCAGCAAAACGGGGGGGGATGGCTACACCTTC
TRBJ2-7 | 12 | . | TRBV6-5 | TRBD1 | CASSSDRGEQYF | TGTGCCAGCAGTTCGGACAGGGGCGAGCAGTACTTC
TRBJ2-1 | 16 | . | TRBV19 | TRBD2 | CASSPLGLAGVNEQFF | TGTGCCAGTAGTCCCCTGGGACTAGCGGGAGTGAATGAGCAGTTCTTC
TRBJ1-2 | 13 | . | TRBV29-1 | TRBD1 | CSVGSGTGSGYTF | TGCAGCGTAGGCTCCGGGACAGGGAGCGGCTACACCTTC
TRBJ2-7 | 14 | . | TRBV9 | TRBD2 | CASSVASGGYEQYF | TGTGCCAGCAGCGTAGCTAGCGGGGGATACGAGCAGTACTTC
TRBJ1-1 | 12 | . | TRBV30 | TRBD1 | CAWSRTGGKAFF | TGTGCCTGGTCTCGGACAGGCGGGAAAGCTTTCTTT
TRBJ2-4 | 14 | . | TRBV6-1 | TRBD1 | CASSEWGQKNIQYF | TGTGCCAGCAGTGAATGGGGACAGAAGAACATTCAGTACTTC
TRBJ1-5 | 14 | . | TRBV9 | . | CASSVTGSGRPQHF | TGTGCCAGCAGCGTTACAGGCAGTGGCCGGCCCCAGCATTTT
TRBJ2-1 | 12 | . | TRBV6-5 | . | CASSYSTGEQFF | TGTGCCAGCAGTTACTCGACGGGAGAGCAGTTCTTC
TRBJ1-1 | 14 | medium-sized | TRBV25-1 | TRBD1 | CASGGGTGNTEAFF | TGTGCCAGCGGGGGGGGGACAGGGAACACTGAAGCTTTCTTT
TRBJ2-1 | 15 | . | TRBV9 | . | CASSVAGSYYNEQFF | TGTGCCAGCAGCGTAGCGGGGTCATACTACAATGAGCAGTTCTTC
TRBJ1-5 | 15 | . | TRBV4-1 | . | CASSGRGEGHQPQHF | TGCGCCAGCAGCGGAAGGGGGGAGGGTCATCAGCCCCAGCATTTT
TRBJ1-4 | 14 | . | TRBV6-1 | TRBD1 | CASRLTGANEKLFF | TGTGCCAGCAGGTTAACAGGGGCTAATGAAAAACTGTTTTTT
TRBJ2-7 | 13 | . | TRBV5-1 | TRBD1 | CASSRTGAYEQYF | TGCGCCAGCAGCCGGACAGGTGCCTACGAGCAGTACTTC
TRBJ2-5 | 16 | . | TRBV25-1 | . | CASSPSRGLGSETQYF | TGTGCCAGCAGTCCCTCTCGAGGGTTGGGATCGGAGACCCAGTACTTC
TRBJ2-3 | 13 | . | TRBV18 | . | CASSEGVTDTQYF | TGTGCCAGCTCCGAGGGAGTGACAGATACGCAGTATTTT